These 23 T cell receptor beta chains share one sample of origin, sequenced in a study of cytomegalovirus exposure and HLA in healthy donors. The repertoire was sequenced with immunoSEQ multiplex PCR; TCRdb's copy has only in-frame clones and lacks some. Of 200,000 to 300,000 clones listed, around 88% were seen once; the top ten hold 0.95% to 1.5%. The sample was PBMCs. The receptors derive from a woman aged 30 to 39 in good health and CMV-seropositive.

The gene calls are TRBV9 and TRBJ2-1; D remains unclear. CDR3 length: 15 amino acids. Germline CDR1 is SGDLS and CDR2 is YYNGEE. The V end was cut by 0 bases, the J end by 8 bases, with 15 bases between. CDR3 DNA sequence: TGTGCCAGCAGCGTAGAAGGTCTTCTAGGAGATGAGCAGTTCTTC. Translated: CASSVEGLLGDEQFF. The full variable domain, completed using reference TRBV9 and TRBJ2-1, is DSGVTQTPKHLITATGQRVTLRCSPRSGDLSVYWYQQSLDQGLQFLIQYYNGEERAKGNILERFSAQQFPDLHSELNLSSLELGDSALYFCASSVEGLLGDEQFFGPGTRLTVL.

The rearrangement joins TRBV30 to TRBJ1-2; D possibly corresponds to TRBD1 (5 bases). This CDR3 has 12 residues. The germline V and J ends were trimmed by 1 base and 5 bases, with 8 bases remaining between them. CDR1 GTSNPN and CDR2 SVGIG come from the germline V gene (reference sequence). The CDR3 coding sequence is TGTGCCTGGAGTGGAGGGACTTATGGCTACACCTTC. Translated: CAWSGGTYGYTF.

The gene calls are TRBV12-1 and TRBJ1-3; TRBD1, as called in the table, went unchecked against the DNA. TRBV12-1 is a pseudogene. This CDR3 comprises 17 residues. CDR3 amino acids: CASSSGQRITSGNTIYF. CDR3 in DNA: TGTGCCAGCAGCTCGGGACAGCGTATCACCTCTGGAAACACCATATATTTT.

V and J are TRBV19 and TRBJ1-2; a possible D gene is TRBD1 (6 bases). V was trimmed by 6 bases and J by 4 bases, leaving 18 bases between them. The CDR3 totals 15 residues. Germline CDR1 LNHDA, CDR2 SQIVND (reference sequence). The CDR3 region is CASRPPRDNLYGYTF. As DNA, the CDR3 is TGTGCCAGTAGGCCACCCCGGGACAATCTCTATGGCTACACCTTC.

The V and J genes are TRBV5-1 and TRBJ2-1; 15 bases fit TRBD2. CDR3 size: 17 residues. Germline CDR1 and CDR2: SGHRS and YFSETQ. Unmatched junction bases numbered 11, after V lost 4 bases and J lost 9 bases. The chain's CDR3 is CASSLGLAGGPGSEQFF. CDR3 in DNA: TGCGCCAGCAGCCTAGGACTAGCGGGAGGGCCCGGTAGTGAGCAGTTCTTC.

The CDR3, as DNA: TGTGCCAGCAGCCCTACGGGGGCCTACAATGAGCAGTTCTTC. Translating gives CASSPTGAYNEQFF. The chain recombines TRBV9 with TRBJ2-1; D possibly corresponds to TRBD2 (6 bases). The ends were cut back, 4 bases at V and 2 bases at J, with 10 bases in the middle. The CDR3 consists of 14 residues. CDR1 is SGDLS and CDR2 is YYNGEE in the germline V gene.

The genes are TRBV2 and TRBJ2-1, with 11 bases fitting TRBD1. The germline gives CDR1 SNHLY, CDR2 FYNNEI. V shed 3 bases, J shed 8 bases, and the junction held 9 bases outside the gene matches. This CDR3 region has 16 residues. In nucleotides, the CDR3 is TGTGCCAGCAGTGAGGGACAGGGGGGATCCCGTCATGAGCAGTTCTTC. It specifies CASSEGQGGSRHEQFF.

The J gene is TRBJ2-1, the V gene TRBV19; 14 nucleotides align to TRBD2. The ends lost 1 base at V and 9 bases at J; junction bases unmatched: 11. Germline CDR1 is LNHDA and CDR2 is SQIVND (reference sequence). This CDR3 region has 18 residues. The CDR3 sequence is CASSIVRGLAGVVGEQFF. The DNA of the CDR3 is TGTGCCAGTAGTATAGTTCGGGGACTAGCGGGAGTGGTGGGTGAGCAGTTCTTC.

This CDR3 is CSVEFRGFTEAFF. The CDR3 DNA is TGCAGCGTTGAATTTCGAGGGTTCACTGAAGCTTTCTTT. The chain employs TRBV29-1 and TRBJ1-1; D unclear. This CDR3 region has 13 residues. Trimming removed 2 bases at V and 4 bases at J, with 11 bases between. CDR1 is SQVTM and CDR2 is ANQGSEA in the germline V gene.

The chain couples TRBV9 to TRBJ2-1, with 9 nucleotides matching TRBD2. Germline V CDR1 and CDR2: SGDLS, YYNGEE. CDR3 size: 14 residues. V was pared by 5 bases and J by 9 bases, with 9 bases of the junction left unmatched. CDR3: CASSRVAGEGEQFF. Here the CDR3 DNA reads TGTGCCAGCAGTCGGGTAGCGGGAGAAGGTGAGCAGTTCTTC.

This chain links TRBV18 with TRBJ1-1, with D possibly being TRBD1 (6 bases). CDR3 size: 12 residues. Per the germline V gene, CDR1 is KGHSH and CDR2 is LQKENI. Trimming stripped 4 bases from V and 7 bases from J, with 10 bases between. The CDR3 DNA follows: TGTGCCAGCTCACTCCAGGGGAATGAAGCTTTCTTT. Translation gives CASSLQGNEAFF.

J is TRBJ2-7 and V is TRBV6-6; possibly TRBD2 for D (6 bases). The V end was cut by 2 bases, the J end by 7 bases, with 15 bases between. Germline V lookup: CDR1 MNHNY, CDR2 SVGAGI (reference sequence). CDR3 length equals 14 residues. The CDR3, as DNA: TGTGCCAGCAGTTACCCGTCTCCCGGGACTGAGCAGTACTTC. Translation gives CASSYPSPGTEQYF.

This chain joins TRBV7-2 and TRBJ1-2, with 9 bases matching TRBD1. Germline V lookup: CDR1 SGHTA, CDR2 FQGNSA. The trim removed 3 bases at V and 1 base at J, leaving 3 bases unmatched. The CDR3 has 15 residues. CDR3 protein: CASSLDRGYNYGYTF. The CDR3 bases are TGTGCCAGCAGCTTGGACAGGGGATATAACTATGGCTACACCTTC.

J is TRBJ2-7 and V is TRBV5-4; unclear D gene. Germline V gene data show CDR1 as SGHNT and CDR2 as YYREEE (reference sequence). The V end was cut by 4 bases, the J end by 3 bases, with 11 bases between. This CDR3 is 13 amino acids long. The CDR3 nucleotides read TGTGCCAGCAGCGACGACATGATCTACGAGCAGTACTTC. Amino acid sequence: CASSDDMIYEQYF.

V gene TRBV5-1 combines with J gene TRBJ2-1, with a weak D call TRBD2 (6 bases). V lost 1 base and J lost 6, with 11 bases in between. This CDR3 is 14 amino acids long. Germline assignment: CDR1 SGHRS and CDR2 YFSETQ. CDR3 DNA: TGCGCCAGCAGCTTGCCGCGGGACCCCAATGAGCAGTTCTTC. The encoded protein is CASSLPRDPNEQFF.

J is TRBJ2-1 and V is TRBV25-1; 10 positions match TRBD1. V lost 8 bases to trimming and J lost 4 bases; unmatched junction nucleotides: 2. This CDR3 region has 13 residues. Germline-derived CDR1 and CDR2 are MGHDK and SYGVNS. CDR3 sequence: CASQGQGYNEQFF. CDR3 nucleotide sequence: TGTGCCAGCCAGGGACAGGGGTACAATGAGCAGTTCTTC.

The chain's CDR3 is CASSFNPPGRNEQFF. The DNA of the CDR3 is TGTGCCAGCAGTTTTAACCCTCCAGGGAGGAATGAGCAGTTCTTC. The chain has TRBV28 and TRBJ2-1; tentatively, D is TRBD2 (6 bases). The germline V and J ends were trimmed by 3 bases and 7 bases, with 16 bases remaining between them. The CDR3 has 15 amino acids. Germline CDR1 MDHEN, CDR2 SYDVKM.

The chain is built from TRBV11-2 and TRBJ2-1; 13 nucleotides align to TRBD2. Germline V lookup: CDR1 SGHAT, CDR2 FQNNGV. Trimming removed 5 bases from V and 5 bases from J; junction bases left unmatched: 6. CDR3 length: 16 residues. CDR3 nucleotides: TGTGCCAGCAGCCCCCGGACTAGCGGGAGCCACAATGAGCAGTTCTTC. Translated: CASSPRTSGSHNEQFF.

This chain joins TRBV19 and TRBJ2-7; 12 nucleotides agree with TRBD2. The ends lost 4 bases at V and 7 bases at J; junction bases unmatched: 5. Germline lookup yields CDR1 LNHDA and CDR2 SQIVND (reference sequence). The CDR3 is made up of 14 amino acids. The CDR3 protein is CASSRTSGMREQYF. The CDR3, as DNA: TGTGCCAGTAGTAGGACTAGCGGGATGAGGGAGCAGTACTTC.

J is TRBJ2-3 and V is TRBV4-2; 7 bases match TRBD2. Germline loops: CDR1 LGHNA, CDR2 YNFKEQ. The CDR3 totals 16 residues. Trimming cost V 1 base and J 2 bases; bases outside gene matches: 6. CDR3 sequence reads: CASSQVGRLATDTQYF. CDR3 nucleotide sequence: TGTGCCAGCAGCCAAGTTGGCAGACTAGCCACAGATACGCAGTATTTT.

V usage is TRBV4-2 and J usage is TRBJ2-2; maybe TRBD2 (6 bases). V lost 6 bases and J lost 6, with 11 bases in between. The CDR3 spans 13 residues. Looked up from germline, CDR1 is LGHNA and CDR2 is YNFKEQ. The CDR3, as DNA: TGTGCCAGCAGTAGCGGCGTCCCCGGGGAGCTGTTTTTT. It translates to CASSSGVPGELFF.

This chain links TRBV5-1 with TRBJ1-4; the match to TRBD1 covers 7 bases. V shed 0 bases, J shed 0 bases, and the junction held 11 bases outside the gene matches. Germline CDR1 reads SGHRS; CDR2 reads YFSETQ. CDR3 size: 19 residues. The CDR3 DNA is TGCGCCAGCAGCTTGGACATCTCGCAGGGGGTGGCAACTAATGAAAAACTGTTTTTT. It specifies CASSLDISQGVATNEKLFF.

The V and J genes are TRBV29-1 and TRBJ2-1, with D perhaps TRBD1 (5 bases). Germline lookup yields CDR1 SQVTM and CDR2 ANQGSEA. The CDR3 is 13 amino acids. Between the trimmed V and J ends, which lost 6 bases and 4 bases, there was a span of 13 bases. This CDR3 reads CSVTDTVYNEQFF. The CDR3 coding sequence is TGCAGCGTCACGGACACAGTTTACAATGAGCAGTTCTTC.